The 22 T cell receptor beta chains given below trace back to one sample, sequenced in a study of CD8 T cells in ankylosing spondylitis. TCRdb independently ran MiXCR on the 5' RACE reads; one entry per CDR3 protein. The table records 200,000 to 300,000 distinct CDR3 sequences, approximately 10% of them present only once. Material: blood, either unsorted or a sorted T cell fraction (not recorded which). These receptors came from a male donor with ankylosing spondylitis or in good health (not recorded which).

The table lists this clonotype with many counts. J is TRBJ1-6 and V is TRBV21-1; the table's D call, TRBD1, was not checked against the DNA. TRBV21-1 is recorded as a pseudogene. The CDR3 consists of 17 residues. The DNA of the CDR3 is TGTGCCAGCAGCAAAATGCTAACCGGGACAGGGAATTCACCCCTCCACTTT. Amino acids: CASSKMLTGTGNSPLHF.

This clonotype was seen ten or more times. The rearrangement joins TRBV5-1 to TRBJ1-1, with TRBD1 matching 7 bases. This CDR3 is built from 14 residues. With V trimmed by 3 bases and J by 1 base, 3 bases remained unmatched. Germline CDR1 SGHRS, CDR2 YFSETQ. The CDR3 coding sequence is TGCGCCAGCAGCTCCGGGACAGCGAACACTGAAGCTTTCTTT. It codes for CASSSGTANTEAFF.

This chain joins TRBV24-1 and TRBJ2-1; 9 nucleotides match TRBD1. The CDR3 is 17 residues long. Germline CDR1 is KGHDR and CDR2 is SFDVKD. V dropped 4 bases and J dropped 8; count of bases not matched to a gene: 14. CDR3 residues: CATSDGGQGNVADEQFF. CDR3 DNA sequence: TGTGCCACCAGTGACGGGGGACAGGGTAACGTAGCGGATGAGCAGTTCTTC.

This clonotype was picked up many times. The genes are TRBV29-1 and TRBJ1-1; D is undetermined. CDR3 length: 13 residues. Germline V lookup: CDR1 SQVTM, CDR2 ANQGSEA. V shed 0 bases and J shed 1 base, with 6 bases lying between them. The CDR3, as DNA: TGCAGCGTTGAAGATTGGCGGAACACTGAAGCTTTCTTT. Translation gives CSVEDWRNTEAFF.

Ten or more counts support this clonotype. The rearrangement joins TRBV20-1 to TRBJ2-5, with D hard to call. Per the germline V gene, CDR1 is DFQATT and CDR2 is SNEGSKA (reference sequence). The CDR3 consists of 16 residues. V was clipped by 6 bases and J by 5 bases, with 25 bases between them. CDR3 bases: TGCAGTGCCCAGATAGAAATGGGTGAGGCGGTTGAGACCCAGTACTTC. Translating gives CSAQIEMGEAVETQYF.

Worth noting for this clonotype: With a much larger clone just one base away, this may be a read error. CDR3 DNA sequence: TGTGCCAGCAGCCCCCTGGCAGGGGGATTTAATGGCTACACCTTC. It translates to CASSPLAGGFNGYTF. The chain joins TRBV7-2 to TRBJ1-2; 7 bases fit TRBD1. Germline V gives CDR1 SGHTA, CDR2 FQGNSA. The V and J ends lost 5 bases and 6 bases, in that order; junction bases with no gene match: 12. The CDR3 runs to 15 residues.

This clonotype was seen at least ten times. J is TRBJ2-3 and V is TRBV20-1, with D maybe TRBD2 (6 bases). The CDR3 runs 13 residues. CDR1 and CDR2 (germline): DFQATT, SNEGSKA (reference sequence). Trimming removed 3 bases from V and 4 bases from J, with 11 bases in between. This CDR3 is CSASRTIADTQYF. The CDR3 DNA follows: TGCAGTGCTAGTAGGACTATAGCAGATACGCAGTATTTT.

This clonotype appeared a few times. The chain combines TRBV7-2 with TRBJ2-2; perhaps TRBD1 as D (5 bases). V was cut by 2 bases and J by 6 bases, with 10 bases left in between. The V gene's germline CDR1 is SGHTA and CDR2 FQGNSA. CDR3 length: 14 amino acids. CDR3 nucleotides: TGTGCCAGCAGCTTACAGGGTGGCCCCGGGGAGCTGTTTTTT. Its protein product is CASSLQGGPGELFF.

This clonotype was counted ten times or more. The gene calls are TRBV20-1 and TRBJ2-7; 7 bases fit TRBD2. Germline V gene lookup returns CDR1 DFQATT and CDR2 SNEGSKA (reference sequence). Trimming removed 7 bases from V and 5 bases from J; junction bases left unmatched: 8. The CDR3 runs to 12 residues. CDR3 coding DNA: TGCAGTGTTCAGCGGGGAGGGGACGAGCAGTACTTC. This gives the protein CSVQRGGDEQYF.

This clonotype was recorded at least ten times. In DNA, the CDR3 is TGTGCCTGGAGAGGAGGGGAGGCCGTGGAGGTTGAGCAGTTCTTC. Its protein is CAWRGGEAVEVEQFF. This rearrangement joins TRBV30 to TRBJ2-1, with D possibly TRBD2 on 6 matching bases. The CDR3 spans 15 residues. V was cut by 3 bases and J by 9 bases, with 21 bases left in between. In germline, CDR1 is GTSNPN, CDR2 SVGIG (reference sequence).

This clonotype appeared many times. The rearrangement links TRBV4-1 to TRBJ2-5, with D perhaps TRBD2 (6 bases). The length of the CDR3 is 14 residues. V lost 0 bases and J lost 3, with 8 bases in between. Germline loops: CDR1 MGHRA, CDR2 YSYEKL. The CDR3 DNA is TGCGCCAGCAGCCAAGAAGGAGGGGAAGAGACCCAGTACTTC. Its translation is CASSQEGGEETQYF.

This clonotype was observed at least ten times. The chain couples TRBV20-1 to TRBJ2-3, with 11 bases aligning to TRBD2. There are 15 residues in the CDR3. V gave up 0 bases and J gave up 2 bases; unmatched junction bases: 1. Germline V CDR1 and CDR2: DFQATT, SNEGSKA (reference sequence). The chain's CDR3 is CSARDSGRATDTQYF. CDR3 in DNA: TGCAGTGCTAGAGATAGCGGGAGGGCCACAGATACGCAGTATTTT.

Ten or more counts support this clonotype. This chain uses TRBV3-1 with TRBJ1-1; no clear D. The V end lost 4 bases, the J end lost 4 bases, and 7 bases lay between the germline ends. The CDR3 has 12 amino acids. The germline CDR1 and CDR2 sequences are LGHDT and YNNKEL (reference sequence). The CDR3: CASSRQSTEAFF. CDR3 bases: TGTGCCAGCAGCCGGCAGAGCACTGAAGCTTTCTTT.

In its sample, this clonotype was seen many times. V usage is TRBV12-3 or TRBV12-4 and J usage is TRBJ2-3; possible D gene TRBD1, 6 bases. There are 16 residues in the CDR3. Trimming removed 6 bases from V and 1 base from J, with 17 bases in between. The CDR3 sequence is CASSLPTGYGTDTQYF. CDR3 nucleotide sequence: TGTGCCAGCAGCCTACCAACAGGGTACGGCACAGATACGCAGTATTTT.

This clonotype was seen ten or more times. This chain links TRBV27 with TRBJ2-7; 7 bases align to TRBD2. This CDR3 has 14 amino acids. CDR1 is MNHEY and CDR2 is SMNVEV in the germline V gene (reference sequence). J was trimmed by 4 bases and V by 5 bases; bases with no gene match: 8. CDR3 loop: CASSPAGLGYEQYF. CDR3 nucleotides: TGTGCCAGCAGTCCTGCCGGACTAGGTTACGAGCAGTACTTC.

This clonotype has ten or more counts. The chain uses TRBV3-1 and TRBJ1-1; D is unclear. Germline V gene data show CDR1 as LGHDT and CDR2 as YNNKEL (reference sequence). With 3 bases removed from V and 1 base from J, the gap between germline ends came to 6 bases. The CDR3 has 13 residues. The CDR3 bases are TGTGCCAGCAGCCAGGTAGGGAACACTGAAGCTTTCTTT. Translation: CASSQVGNTEAFF.

This clonotype has at least ten counts. The chain recombines TRBV11-2 with TRBJ2-7, with TRBD2 matching over 13 bases. Germline V gene sequence: CDR1 SGHAT, CDR2 FQNNGV. CDR3 length: 18 residues. J gave up 7 bases and V 1 base, and 13 bases lay outside the gene matches. The CDR3 DNA follows: TGTGCCAGCAGCTTAGGTGGCCCTGGACTAGCGGGAGTAGGGGAGCAGTACTTC. This gives the protein CASSLGGPGLAGVGEQYF.

There are many counts of this clonotype. The rearrangement uses TRBV12-3 or TRBV12-4 and TRBJ1-5; D unclear. Trimming pared 5 bases from V and 9 bases from J, leaving 11 bases between. The CDR3 totals 12 residues. The CDR3 protein is CASSASGRPQHF. In DNA, the CDR3 is TGTGCCAGCAGTGCCAGCGGTCGGCCCCAGCATTTT.

In this sample, this clonotype turned up many times. The V and J genes are TRBV20-1 and TRBJ2-7, with D possibly matching TRBD1 (5 bases). Trimming removed 3 bases from V and 3 bases from J, with 9 bases in between. The germline V gene has CDR1 DFQATT and CDR2 SNEGSKA (reference sequence). This CDR3 comprises 12 residues. The CDR3 region has the DNA TGCAGTGCTAGGAAGACAGTCTACGAGCAGTACTTC. It translates to CSARKTVYEQYF.

This clonotype came up many times. The chain uses TRBV20-1 and TRBJ1-1; D remains ambiguous. Trimming removed 3 bases from V and 0 bases from J, with 11 bases in between. The CDR3 has 14 residues. Germline V gene data show CDR1 as DFQATT and CDR2 as SNEGSKA (reference sequence). The CDR3 DNA sequence: TGCAGTGCTAGTCAGAACACCTTGAACACTGAAGCTTTCTTT. This sequence encodes CSASQNTLNTEAFF.

This chain joins TRBV6-2 or TRBV6-3 and TRBJ2-7; 8 bases match TRBD2. Losses at the gene ends were 4 bases for V and 2 bases for J; bases not matched to a gene: 13. The germline gives CDR1 MNHEY, CDR2 SVGEGT. The CDR3 runs 17 residues. CDR3 region: CASSSGGRVGPPYEQYF. The DNA for the CDR3 is TGTGCCAGCAGTTCGGGGGGGAGGGTAGGTCCTCCCTACGAGCAGTACTTC.

Ten or more counts support this clonotype. V gene TRBV20-1 combines with J gene TRBJ1-3; TRBD1 matches 10 bases. The germline V gene encodes CDR1 DFQATT and CDR2 SNEGSKA (reference sequence). The V segment lost 4 bases and the J segment 0 bases; nucleotides outside the gene matches: 6. This CDR3 has 16 residues. The CDR3 nucleotides are TGCAGTGCTACCCCGGGACAGGGGACCTCTGGAAACACCATATATTTT. Translating gives CSATPGQGTSGNTIYF.